This T cell receptor (beta chain) stems from a study of blood T cell repertoires in COVID-19. Across the whole study: PBMCs, B-cell-depleted T cells, or T cells provided the cDNA or gDNA that made up the material.

The CDR3 contains 14 residues. The germline V gene encodes CDR1 SQVTM and CDR2 ANQGSEA. The germline V and J ends were trimmed by 4 bases and 2 bases, with 14 bases remaining between them. This clone has a single count. Authors' data handling: Amplification from reference gene primers served as the basis for estimated nucleated cell counts. The method was immunoSEQ multiplex PCR; TCRdb's version includes in-frame clones alone and lacks a portion of them. V and J calls and clone size are as listed in that table; D and trimming were resolved from the DNA. The table includes 120,000 to 150,000 clones, around four fifths detected once. Two negative PCRs, clearance, or symptom resolution characterized the recovered Cohort 3 donors.

The chain carries TRBV29-1 and TRBJ1-1; D might be TRBD1 (5 bases). Material for sequencing was PBMCs or T cells enriched from blood (not recorded which). This clonotype originated in a woman aged 35 to 49 who had recovered from COVID-19. The CDR3 loop is CSVALDSANTEAFF. CDR3 coding DNA: TGCAGCGTTGCCCTAGACAGTGCTAACACTGAAGCTTTCTTT.